This is a list of T cell receptor beta chains from one sample in a study of cytomegalovirus exposure and HLA in healthy donors. The data were produced by immunoSEQ multiplex PCR, yet TCRdb's version contains in-frame clones alone and is incomplete. This sample has about 65,000 clones, with 78% found just once. The source material was PBMCs. Every receptor here comes from a girl aged 10 to 17 in good health and CMV-seropositive. The CDR3 runs from the conserved cysteine through the conserved F or W. The D gene is left open where the match is weak. Size is stated for part of the rows, as once, few or many counts, or as a class when the clone is expanded.

DNA: TGTGCCAGTACCCCCTCCGGGGCAGGGAGGGTTACCCTCCACTTT
CDR3: CASTPSGAGRVTLHF
D: NA
V: TRBV19
size: NA
J: TRBJ1-6

DNA: TGTGCCAGCAGTTTAGAGGCAGGCGATGAAGCTTTCTTT
CDR3: CASSLEAGDEAFF
D: NA
V: TRBV7-2
size: NA
J: TRBJ1-1

DNA: TGTGCCAGCAGTGAGGTGGGACAGGGGCAGGACGAGCAGTACTTC
CDR3: CASSEVGQGQDEQYF
D: TRBD1
V: TRBV2
size: NA
J: TRBJ2-7

DNA: TGCGCCAGCAGCCAAGATCAAGGAGGGGACGAGGAAAAACTGTTTTTT
CDR3: CASSQDQGGDEEKLFF
D: NA
V: TRBV4-3
size: few
J: TRBJ1-4

DNA: TGTGCCAGCAGCTCATTGAGGGATGGCTACACCTTC
CDR3: CASSSLRDGYTF
D: NA
V: TRBV11-2
size: NA
J: TRBJ1-2

DNA: TGTGCCAGCAGCTTGGCCCTGGGCTCTACCGAGCAGTACTTC
CDR3: CASSLALGSTEQYF
D: NA
V: TRBV5-4
size: NA
J: TRBJ2-7

DNA: TGTGCCAGCAGTGAAGCTGGAGGGGGCTCTAGAGCTTTCTTT
CDR3: CASSEAGGGSRAFF
D: TRBD1
V: TRBV6-1
size: NA
J: TRBJ1-1

DNA: TGCGCCAGCAGCTTACAGAGCTCCTACAATGAGCAGTTCTTC
CDR3: CASSLQSSYNEQFF
D: NA
V: TRBV5-1
size: once
J: TRBJ2-1

DNA: TGTGCCTGGAGTCTCAGACTATCCAACGAGCAGTACTTC
CDR3: CAWSLRLSNEQYF
D: NA
V: TRBV30
size: NA
J: TRBJ2-7

DNA: TGCAGCGTTGGATGGCAGCAGGGTAATGAGCAGTTCTTC
CDR3: CSVGWQQGNEQFF
D: NA
V: TRBV29-1
size: NA
J: TRBJ2-1

DNA: TGTGCCAGTAGTATAGGCCCGGGTACCTACGAGCAGTACTTC
CDR3: CASSIGPGTYEQYF
D: NA
V: TRBV19
size: few
J: TRBJ2-7

DNA: TGTGCCAGCAGTATGGACAGGGTCAGGTCACCCCTCCACTTT
CDR3: CASSMDRVRSPLHF
D: TRBD1
V: TRBV5-6
size: few
J: TRBJ1-6

DNA: TGTGCCTGGAGTTCGGGGTGGCGAGAGACCCAGTACTTC
CDR3: CAWSSGWRETQYF
D: NA
V: TRBV30
size: NA
J: TRBJ2-5

DNA: TGTGCCACCTCAGCGGGGACTAAGTACGAGCAGTACTTC
CDR3: CATSAGTKYEQYF
D: TRBD2
V: TRBV15
size: NA
J: TRBJ2-7

DNA: TGTGCCAGCCGGGCGACCACAGGGGTCGAGCAGTACTTC
CDR3: CASRATTGVEQYF
D: TRBD1
V: TRBV6-1
size: NA
J: TRBJ2-7

DNA: TGTGCCAGCAGTCCCCATTCAGGCGGGGCCTACGAGCAGTACTTC
CDR3: CASSPHSGGAYEQYF
D: NA
V: TRBV27
size: once
J: TRBJ2-7

DNA: TGTGCCAGCAGCAGGGGGACCGCGGGTATTAGCGAGCAGTACTTC
CDR3: CASSRGTAGISEQYF
D: NA
V: TRBV5-8
size: once
J: TRBJ2-7

DNA: TGTGCCAGCAGTTACCTTTCCGACAGGGGGCTGGGCTACACCTTC
CDR3: CASSYLSDRGLGYTF
D: TRBD1
V: TRBV6-5
size: NA
J: TRBJ1-2

DNA: TGTGCCATCAGTGAAGGAGGGGAAGGGGCGCAGAATACGCAGTATTTT
CDR3: CAISEGGEGAQNTQYF
D: NA
V: TRBV10-3
size: NA
J: TRBJ2-3

DNA: TGTGCCAGCAGCCTGACAGAAACTATGGGGGGCTACACCTTC
CDR3: CASSLTETMGGYTF
D: NA
V: TRBV28
size: NA
J: TRBJ1-2

DNA: TGCGCCAGCACCGAGAGCTCCTACGAGCAGTACTTC
CDR3: CASTESSYEQYF
D: NA
V: TRBV10-2
size: NA
J: TRBJ2-7

DNA: TGTGCCAGCAGTCACAGGGGGGGGCTACGTCGCATTTACTACGAGCAGTACTTC
CDR3: CASSHRGGLRRIYYEQYF
D: NA
V: TRBV27
size: NA
J: TRBJ2-7

DNA: TGTGCCAGCAGCGGCACAGGGGGCTGGGGTGAAAAACTGTTTTTT
CDR3: CASSGTGGWGEKLFF
D: TRBD1
V: TRBV5-6
size: NA
J: TRBJ1-4

DNA: TGTGCCAGCAGCCGGGACAGGGGGGAAAAACTGTTTTTT
CDR3: CASSRDRGEKLFF
D: TRBD1
V: TRBV7-9
size: once
J: TRBJ1-4

DNA: TGTGCCAGCAGCCTGCGGGACAGCGCACAAGAGACCCAGTACTTC
CDR3: CASSLRDSAQETQYF
D: NA
V: TRBV7-9
size: NA
J: TRBJ2-5

DNA: TGTGCCAGCAGCCGAGTCTTGAGGCATAATGAAAAACTGTTTTTT
CDR3: CASSRVLRHNEKLFF
D: NA
V: TRBV27
size: NA
J: TRBJ1-4

DNA: TGCGCCAGCAGCCCGACTGGACTAGCCTACAATGAGCAGTTCTTC
CDR3: CASSPTGLAYNEQFF
D: TRBD2
V: TRBV5-1
size: NA
J: TRBJ2-1

DNA: TGTGCCAGCAGTTACTCGCGGATAAGCACAGATACGCAGTATTTT
CDR3: CASSYSRISTDTQYF
D: NA
V: TRBV6-6
size: NA
J: TRBJ2-3

DNA: TGTGCCAGCAGCGTAGGAGAGGGGAGGGCAGTATGGACCCAGTACTTC
CDR3: CASSVGEGRAVWTQYF
D: TRBD2
V: TRBV9
size: NA
J: TRBJ2-5

DNA: TGTGCCAGCAGTCCCACAGGGGGGTCCTACAATGAGCAGTTCTTC
CDR3: CASSPTGGSYNEQFF
D: TRBD1
V: TRBV6-5
size: NA
J: TRBJ2-1

DNA: TGTGCCAGTTCGGACAGGGGGCGAATTGAGCAGTTCTTC
CDR3: CASSDRGRIEQFF
D: TRBD1
V: TRBV18
size: NA
J: TRBJ2-1

DNA: TGTGCCAGCAGTTACCAGGACAGAATGAACACTGAAGCTTTCTTT
CDR3: CASSYQDRMNTEAFF
D: NA
V: TRBV6-5
size: NA
J: TRBJ1-1

DNA: TGTGCCAGCAGTGTTGGAGGGCAGTACTTC
CDR3: CASSVGGQYF
D: NA
V: TRBV6-1
size: NA
J: TRBJ2-7

DNA: TGTGCCATCAGTGAGTCGGTAAACGCAGGGGGCACAAGGTACGAGCAGTACTTC
CDR3: CAISESVNAGGTRYEQYF
D: TRBD1
V: TRBV10-3
size: NA
J: TRBJ2-7

DNA: TGTGCCAGCACGGCAGGTCTTGACTACGAGCAGTACTTC
CDR3: CASTAGLDYEQYF
D: NA
V: TRBV5-8
size: medium-sized
J: TRBJ2-7

DNA: TGCAGCGTTGAAGAGGGCACCTACACTGAAGCTTTCTTT
CDR3: CSVEEGTYTEAFF
D: NA
V: TRBV29-1
size: medium-sized
J: TRBJ1-1

DNA: TGTGCCAGCAGCCCCCTTTCCCGGAACACTGAAGCTTTCTTT
CDR3: CASSPLSRNTEAFF
D: NA
V: TRBV7-8
size: NA
J: TRBJ1-1

DNA: TGTGCCAGCAGCCAAAACCCGGGTCTGGGCTCCTACGAGCAGTACTTC
CDR3: CASSQNPGLGSYEQYF
D: NA
V: TRBV4-2
size: NA
J: TRBJ2-7

DNA: TGTGCCAGCAGTTCCAACGAGGGTGCCGAGCAGTACTTC
CDR3: CASSSNEGAEQYF
D: NA
V: TRBV27
size: NA
J: TRBJ2-7

DNA: TGTGCCACCAGCAGAGATCCCCCAGGGGGGTACAATGAGCAGTTCTTC
CDR3: CATSRDPPGGYNEQFF
D: NA
V: TRBV15
size: NA
J: TRBJ2-1

DNA: TGTGCCAGCAGCTTAGTGGGAGGGCCCATTGAGCAGTTCTTC
CDR3: CASSLVGGPIEQFF
D: TRBD2
V: TRBV7-2
size: NA
J: TRBJ2-1

DNA: TGTGCCAGCTCACAATTGGACAAGAACACTGAAGCTTTCTTT
CDR3: CASSQLDKNTEAFF
D: NA
V: TRBV18
size: NA
J: TRBJ1-1

DNA: TGCGCCAGCAGCTTAGGCGGGCCCTACAATGAGCAGTTCTTC
CDR3: CASSLGGPYNEQFF
D: NA
V: TRBV5-1
size: NA
J: TRBJ2-1

DNA: TGTGCCAGTAGTGTAGGACTAGGGGATTACAATGAGCAGTTCTTC
CDR3: CASSVGLGDYNEQFF
D: TRBD2
V: TRBV19
size: few
J: TRBJ2-1

DNA: TGTGCCAGCAGACCGGACAGGGCCGAGCAGTACTTC
CDR3: CASRPDRAEQYF
D: TRBD1
V: TRBV28
size: NA
J: TRBJ2-7

DNA: TGTGCCAGCAGCTCCCTGGACAGGATATCCTATGGCTACACCTTC
CDR3: CASSSLDRISYGYTF
D: TRBD1
V: TRBV5-6
size: NA
J: TRBJ1-2

DNA: TGTGCCAGTAGTATTATCGGGAGCACAGATACGCAGTATTTT
CDR3: CASSIIGSTDTQYF
D: NA
V: TRBV19
size: NA
J: TRBJ2-3

DNA: TGTGCCAGCAGCCCGACTAGCGGAGAAAACATTCAGTACTTC
CDR3: CASSPTSGENIQYF
D: TRBD2
V: TRBV7-9
size: few
J: TRBJ2-4

DNA: TGCGCCAGCAGCTTGGGACAGGGGTTCTCTGGGGCCAACGTCCTGACTTTC
CDR3: CASSLGQGFSGANVLTF
D: TRBD1
V: TRBV5-1
size: NA
J: TRBJ2-6

DNA: TGCAGCGGGGGGACAGGAAGCACAGATACGCAGTATTTT
CDR3: CSGGTGSTDTQYF
D: TRBD1
V: TRBV29-1
size: NA
J: TRBJ2-3

DNA: TGTGCCAGCAGTCCCCCGCACCGGGCGGGTGAAAAACTGTTTTTT
CDR3: CASSPPHRAGEKLFF
D: NA
V: TRBV28
size: few
J: TRBJ1-4

DNA: TGTGCCAGCAGATTGTACTTGGAGACCCAGTACTTC
CDR3: CASRLYLETQYF
D: NA
V: TRBV5-8
size: few
J: TRBJ2-5

DNA: TGTGCCAGTAGTCGCGTTGGAGAGACCCAGTACTTC
CDR3: CASSRVGETQYF
D: NA
V: TRBV19
size: NA
J: TRBJ2-5

DNA: TGTGCCAGCAGCTTAAGGACTAGCCAGAGCACAGATACGCAGTATTTT
CDR3: CASSLRTSQSTDTQYF
D: TRBD2
V: TRBV7-9
size: few
J: TRBJ2-3

DNA: TGTGCCTGGAGGGCGGGGCCCTATAATTCACCCCTCCACTTT
CDR3: CAWRAGPYNSPLHF
D: NA
V: TRBV30
size: NA
J: TRBJ1-6

DNA: TGTGCCAGCAGCTCCTATGCGACAGGGCAAGAGACCCAGTACTTC
CDR3: CASSSYATGQETQYF
D: TRBD1
V: TRBV7-8
size: once
J: TRBJ2-5

DNA: TGTGCCTGGACCGCGACAGGGGGGGGCAATCAGCCCCAGCATTTT
CDR3: CAWTATGGGNQPQHF
D: TRBD1
V: TRBV30
size: NA
J: TRBJ1-5

DNA: TGTGCCAGCAGCCAAGCGGCTACAGGGACAAGGGGGACGAGGTACACCTTC
CDR3: CASSQAATGTRGTRYTF
D: NA
V: TRBV14
size: few
J: TRBJ1-2

DNA: TGTGCCAGCAGACCCTTGGGGGGAAGCCCCTTAACTTTCTTT
CDR3: CASRPLGGSPLTFF
D: NA
V: TRBV27
size: NA
J: TRBJ1-1